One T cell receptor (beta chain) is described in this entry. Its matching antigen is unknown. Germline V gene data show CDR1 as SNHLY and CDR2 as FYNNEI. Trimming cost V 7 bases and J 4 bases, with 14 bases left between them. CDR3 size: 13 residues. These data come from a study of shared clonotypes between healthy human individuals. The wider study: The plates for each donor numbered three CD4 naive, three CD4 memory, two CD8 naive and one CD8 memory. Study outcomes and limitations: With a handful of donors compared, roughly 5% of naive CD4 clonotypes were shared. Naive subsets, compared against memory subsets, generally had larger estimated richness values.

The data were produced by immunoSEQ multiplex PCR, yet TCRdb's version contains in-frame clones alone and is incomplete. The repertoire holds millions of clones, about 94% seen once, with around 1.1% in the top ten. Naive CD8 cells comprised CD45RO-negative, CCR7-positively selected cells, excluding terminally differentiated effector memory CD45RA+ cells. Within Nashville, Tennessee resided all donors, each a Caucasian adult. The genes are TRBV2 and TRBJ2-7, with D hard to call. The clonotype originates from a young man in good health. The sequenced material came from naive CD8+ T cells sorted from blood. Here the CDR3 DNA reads TGTGCCAGCATCCCCGACGCGAGTTACGAGCAGTACTTC. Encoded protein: CASIPDASYEQYF.